This TCR beta chain was profiled in a study of post-analysis software for immune sequencing data (dated by TCRdb to 2014 to 2015). A note on the overall study: Disease courses on record covered relapsing-remitting, secondary progressive and progressive-relapsing multiple sclerosis, though some patients had no subtype annotation. The patient repertoires were set against about 12 previously published healthy control repertoires from donors whose ages ranged from roughly 6 to 25 years. A subset of samples was prepared in parallel using single-end sample barcoding, then pooled and co-amplified after Illumina adapter ligation.

Broader findings and caveats from the paper: Multiple sclerosis patients had significantly lower normalized Chao1 diversity than controls, a result that suggests substantial peripheral T-cell clonal expansion. Patients showed significantly higher frequencies than controls for about 5 TRBV segments, among them TRBV5-6, TRBV5-1 and TRBV20-1. Direct clustering with F measure showed strong co-clustering of samples prepared in the same batch, prompting a batch-effect correction. The multiple sclerosis patient group was slightly younger than the control group.

To demonstrate the VDJtools post-analysis software, TCR beta repertoires were profiled from the peripheral blood of 13 young patients with multiple sclerosis. The multiple sclerosis patients were children and adolescents between about 6 and 16 years of age. Points on this clonotype: The antigen it recognizes is unknown. Per-nucleotide qualities are absent, and no much larger clonotype sits a single base away.

CDR1 and CDR2 were assigned from the germline V gene as MGHRA and YSYEKL. The CDR3, from cysteine to phenylalanine, totals 19 residues. Kept here is only the CDR3 DNA, which spans 57 bases and is read in frame from base 1. Trimmed from V: 2 bases; trimmed from J: 4 bases; junction bases lacking a gene match: 9. Libraries were prepared through PCR. Sequencing was carried out with an Illumina HiSeq 2500. Unique molecular identifiers were incorporated into TCR beta cDNA libraries to reduce PCR and sequencing biases. Every 1 to 10 million input T cells yielded roughly 0.5 million cDNA molecules, meaning each molecule approximated one T cell. Patient libraries were prepared and sequenced with the same protocol used for the earlier healthy control dataset. Samples belonging to the same batch were prepared together, multiplexed and sequenced on a shared HiSeq lane. Per the original workflow: Raw barcoded reads were processed with MIGEC, and single-read molecular identifier groups were discarded before consensus assembly and CDR3 extraction. VDJtools was used for post-analysis of the clonotype tables, with diversity normalized by down-sampling every dataset to the smallest sample size. In repertoire overlap clustering, CDR3 amino acid sequences, but not nucleotide sequences, were matched to correct batch-related cross-sample contamination. TCRdb took the public reads, trimmed them with fastp at Q25, ran MiXCR for clone calling and kept in-frame beta chains. Every distinct CDR3 protein forms one entry, paired with its most common genes and DNA. In this record, the V and J calls reflect TCRdb's handling and not the investigators' own analysis. For this sample there are more than 500,000 distinct CDR3 sequences; roughly 34% appear just once. The top ten hold approximately 5.4% of the sample.

Rearrangement joined TRBV4-1 to TRBJ2-2; 14 bases in between match TRBD2. Sequenced material: blood. The sequence derives from a girl between 2 and 17 years old with multiple sclerosis. The DNA is as follows: TGCGCCAGCAGCCAAACTCGACTAGCGGGGGGGCTAGGCACCGGGGAGCTGTTTTTT. Protein translation: CASSQTRLAGGLGTGELFF.